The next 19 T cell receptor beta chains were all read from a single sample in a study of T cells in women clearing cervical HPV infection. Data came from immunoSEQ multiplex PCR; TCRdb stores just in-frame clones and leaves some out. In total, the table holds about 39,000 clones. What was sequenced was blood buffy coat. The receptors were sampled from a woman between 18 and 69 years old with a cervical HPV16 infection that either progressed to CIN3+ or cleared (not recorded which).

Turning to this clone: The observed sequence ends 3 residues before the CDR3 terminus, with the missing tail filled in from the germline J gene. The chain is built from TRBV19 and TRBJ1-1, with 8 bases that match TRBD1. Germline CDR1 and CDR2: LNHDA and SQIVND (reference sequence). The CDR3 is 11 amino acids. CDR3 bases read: TGTGCCAGTCTGGACAGGGAAAAA. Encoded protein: CASLDREK. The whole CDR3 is CASLDREKAFF.

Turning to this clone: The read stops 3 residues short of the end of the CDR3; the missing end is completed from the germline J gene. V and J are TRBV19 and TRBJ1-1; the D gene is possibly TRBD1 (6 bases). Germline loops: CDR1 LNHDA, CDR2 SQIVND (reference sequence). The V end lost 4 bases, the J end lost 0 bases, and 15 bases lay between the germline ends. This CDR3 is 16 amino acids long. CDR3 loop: CASSTWQGSMNTEAFF. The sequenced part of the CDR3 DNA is TGTGCCAGTAGTACTTGGCAGGGGTCCATGAACACTGAA.

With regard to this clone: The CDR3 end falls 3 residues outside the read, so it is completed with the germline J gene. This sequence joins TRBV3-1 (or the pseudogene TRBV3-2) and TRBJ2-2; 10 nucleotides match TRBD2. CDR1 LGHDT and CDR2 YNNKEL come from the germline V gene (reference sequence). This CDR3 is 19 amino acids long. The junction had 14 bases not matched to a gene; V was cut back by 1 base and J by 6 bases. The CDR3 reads CASSQVARGSGREAGELFF. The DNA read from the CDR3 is TGTGCCAGCAGCCAAGTGGCGCGTGGGAGCGGGAGGGAGGCCGGGGAG.

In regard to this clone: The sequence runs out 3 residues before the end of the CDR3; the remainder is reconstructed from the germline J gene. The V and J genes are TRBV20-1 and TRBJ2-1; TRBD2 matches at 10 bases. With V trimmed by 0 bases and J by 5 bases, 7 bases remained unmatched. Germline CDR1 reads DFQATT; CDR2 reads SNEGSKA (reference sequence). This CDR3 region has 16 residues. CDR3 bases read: TGCAGTGCTAGAGATCCCCTAGCGGGGGACCACAATGAG. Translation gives CSARDPLAGDHNE. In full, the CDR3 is CSARDPLAGDHNEQFF.

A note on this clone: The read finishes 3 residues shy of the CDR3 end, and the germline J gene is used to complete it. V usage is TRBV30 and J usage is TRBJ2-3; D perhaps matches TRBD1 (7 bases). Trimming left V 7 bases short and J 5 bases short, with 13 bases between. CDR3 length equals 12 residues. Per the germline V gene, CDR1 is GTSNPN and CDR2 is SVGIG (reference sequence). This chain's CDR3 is CASDREEDTQYF. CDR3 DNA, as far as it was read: TGTGCCTCCGACAGGGAGGAAGATACG. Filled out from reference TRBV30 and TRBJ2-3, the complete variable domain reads SQTIHQWPATLVQPVGSPLSLECTVEGTSNPNLYWYRQAAGRGLQLLFYSVGIGQISSEVPQNLSASRPQDRQFILSSKKLLLSDSGFYLCASDREEDTQYFGPGTRLTVL.

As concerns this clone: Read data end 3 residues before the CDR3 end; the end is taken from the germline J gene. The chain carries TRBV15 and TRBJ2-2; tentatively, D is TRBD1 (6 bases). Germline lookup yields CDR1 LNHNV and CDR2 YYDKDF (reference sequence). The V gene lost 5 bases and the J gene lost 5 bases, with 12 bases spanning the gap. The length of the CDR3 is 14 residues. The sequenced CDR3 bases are TGTGCCACCAGCCATGACAGGACAACCGGGGAG. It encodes CATSHDRTTGE. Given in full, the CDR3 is CATSHDRTTGELFF.

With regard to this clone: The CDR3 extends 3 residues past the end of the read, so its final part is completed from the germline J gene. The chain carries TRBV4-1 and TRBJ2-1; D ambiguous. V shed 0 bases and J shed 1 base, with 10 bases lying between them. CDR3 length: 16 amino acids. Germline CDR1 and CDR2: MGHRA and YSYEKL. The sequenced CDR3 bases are TGCGCCAGCAGCCAAGAGAGGCAATCATCCTACAATGAG. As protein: CASSQERQSSYNE. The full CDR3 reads CASSQERQSSYNEQFF.

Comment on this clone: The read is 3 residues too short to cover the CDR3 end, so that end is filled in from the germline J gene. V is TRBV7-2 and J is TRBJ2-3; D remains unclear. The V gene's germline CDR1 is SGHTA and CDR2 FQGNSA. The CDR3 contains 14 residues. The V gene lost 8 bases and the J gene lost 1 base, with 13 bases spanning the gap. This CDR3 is CASVGRVGTDTQYF. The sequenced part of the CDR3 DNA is TGTGCCAGCGTCGGAAGGGTGGGCACAGATACG.

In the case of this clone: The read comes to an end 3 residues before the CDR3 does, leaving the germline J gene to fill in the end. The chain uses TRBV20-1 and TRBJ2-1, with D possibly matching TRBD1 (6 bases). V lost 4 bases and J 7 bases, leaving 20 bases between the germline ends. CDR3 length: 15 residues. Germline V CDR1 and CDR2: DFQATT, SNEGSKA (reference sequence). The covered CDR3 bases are TGCAGTGCTAACCCCTCGACAGGCACCATTAATGAG. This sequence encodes CSANPSTGTINE. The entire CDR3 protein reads CSANPSTGTINEQFF.

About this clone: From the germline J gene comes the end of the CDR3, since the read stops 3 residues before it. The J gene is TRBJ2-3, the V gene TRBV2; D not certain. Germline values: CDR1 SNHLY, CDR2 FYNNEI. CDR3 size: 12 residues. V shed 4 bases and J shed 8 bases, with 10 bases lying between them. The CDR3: CASSARTGTQYF. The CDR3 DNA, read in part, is TGTGCCAGCAGTGCTAGAACGGGTACG.

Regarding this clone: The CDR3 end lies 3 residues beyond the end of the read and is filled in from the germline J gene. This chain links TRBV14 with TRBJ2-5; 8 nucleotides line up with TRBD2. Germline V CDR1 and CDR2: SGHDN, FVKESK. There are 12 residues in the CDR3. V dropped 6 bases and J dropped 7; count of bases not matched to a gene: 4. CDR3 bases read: TGTGCCAGCAGTCCGCTAGCGGGGACC. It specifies CASSPLAGT. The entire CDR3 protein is CASSPLAGTQYF.

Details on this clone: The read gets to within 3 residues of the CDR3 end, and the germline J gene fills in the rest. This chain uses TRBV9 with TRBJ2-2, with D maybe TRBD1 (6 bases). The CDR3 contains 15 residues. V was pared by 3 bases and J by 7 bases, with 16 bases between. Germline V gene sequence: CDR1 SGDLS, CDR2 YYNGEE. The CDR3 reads CASSDRDFSGGELFF. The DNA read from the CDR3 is TGTGCCAGCAGCGACAGGGATTTTAGTGGCGGGGAG.

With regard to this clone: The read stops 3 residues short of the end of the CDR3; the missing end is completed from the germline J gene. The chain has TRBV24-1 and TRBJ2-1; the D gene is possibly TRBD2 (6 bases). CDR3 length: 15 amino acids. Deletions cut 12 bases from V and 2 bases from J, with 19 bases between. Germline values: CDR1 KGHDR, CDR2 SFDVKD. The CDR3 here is CAGLIRGFPYNEQFF. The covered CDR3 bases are TGTGCCGGGCTCATTCGGGGGTTTCCCTACAATGAG.

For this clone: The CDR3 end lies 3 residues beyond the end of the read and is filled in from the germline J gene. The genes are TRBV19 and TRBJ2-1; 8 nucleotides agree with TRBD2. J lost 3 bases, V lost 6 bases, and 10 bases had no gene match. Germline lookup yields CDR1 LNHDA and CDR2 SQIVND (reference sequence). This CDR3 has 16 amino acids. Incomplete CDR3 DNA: TGTGCCAGTAGCCCGCCGGGGGGGCCTATCTACAATGAG. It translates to CASSPPGGPIYNE. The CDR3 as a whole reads CASSPPGGPIYNEQFF.

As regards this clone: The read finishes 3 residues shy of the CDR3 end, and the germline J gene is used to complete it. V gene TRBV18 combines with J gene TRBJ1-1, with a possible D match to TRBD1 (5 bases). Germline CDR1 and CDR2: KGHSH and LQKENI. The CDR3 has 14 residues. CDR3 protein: CASSPSSGFNEAFF. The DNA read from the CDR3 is TGTGCCAGCTCACCGAGTTCAGGGTTTAACGAG.

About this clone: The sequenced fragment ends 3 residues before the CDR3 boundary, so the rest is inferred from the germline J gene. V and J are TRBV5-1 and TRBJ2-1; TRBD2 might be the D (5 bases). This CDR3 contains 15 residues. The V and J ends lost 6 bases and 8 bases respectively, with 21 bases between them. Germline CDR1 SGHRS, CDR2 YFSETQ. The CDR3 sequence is CASNPSLSRMDEQFF. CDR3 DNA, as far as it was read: TGCGCCAGCAACCCTAGCCTCTCGAGGATGGATGAG.

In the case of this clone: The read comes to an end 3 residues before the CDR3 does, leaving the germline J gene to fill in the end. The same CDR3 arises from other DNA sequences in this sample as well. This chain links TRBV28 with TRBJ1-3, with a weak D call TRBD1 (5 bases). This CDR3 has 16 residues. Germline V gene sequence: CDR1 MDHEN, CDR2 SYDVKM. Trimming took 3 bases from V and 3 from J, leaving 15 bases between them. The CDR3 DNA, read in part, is TGTGCCAGCAGTTTGGGGAAGGGGACTTATGGAAACACC. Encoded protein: CASSLGKGTYGNT. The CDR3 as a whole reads CASSLGKGTYGNTIYF.

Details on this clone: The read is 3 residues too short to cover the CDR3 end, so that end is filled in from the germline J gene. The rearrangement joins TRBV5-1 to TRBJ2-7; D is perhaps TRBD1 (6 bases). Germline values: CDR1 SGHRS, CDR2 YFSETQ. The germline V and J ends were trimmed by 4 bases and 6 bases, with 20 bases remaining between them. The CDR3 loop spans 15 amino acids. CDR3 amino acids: CASSGAQGTFGEQYF. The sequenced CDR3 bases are TGCGCCAGCAGCGGCGCCCAGGGGACCTTCGGCGAG.

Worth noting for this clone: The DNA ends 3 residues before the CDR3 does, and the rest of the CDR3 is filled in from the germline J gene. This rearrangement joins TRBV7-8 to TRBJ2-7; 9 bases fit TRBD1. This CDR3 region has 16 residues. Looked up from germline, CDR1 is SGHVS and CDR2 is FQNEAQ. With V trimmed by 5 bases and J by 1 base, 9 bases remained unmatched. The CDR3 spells CASSPGGTGSSYEQYF. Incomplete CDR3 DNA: TGTGCCAGCAGCCCAGGGGGGACAGGGAGTTCCTACGAG.